This T cell receptor beta chain was identified during a study of cytomegalovirus exposure and HLA in healthy donors. Findings and limits, study-wide: There were some public TCRs occurring in many donors, but most TCR sequences were rare.

A note on this clone: Its antigen is currently unknown.

The germline V gene encodes CDR1 WNHNN and CDR2 SYGVQD (reference sequence). Trimming shortened V by 2 bases and J by 3 bases, and 17 bases separated the two germline ends. The CDR3 is made up of 17 amino acids. Produced via immunoSEQ multiplex PCR; TCRdb's table is partial and in-frame only. Of approximately 160,000 clones in the sample, about 89% were seen once. The source of this sequence is a woman younger than 30 in good health and CMV-seropositive. The sequencing input was PBMCs. The V gene is TRBV10-1, the J gene TRBJ2-4; D is uncertain. The CDR3 loop is CASSEPDWKTDKNIQYF. The CDR3 region has the DNA TGCGCCAGCAGTGAGCCAGACTGGAAGACTGACAAAAACATTCAGTACTTC.